The source of this TCR beta chain is a study of blood T cells in healthy people across ages (dated by TCRdb to about 2015). The study in broad terms: In model experiments, template switching captured roughly one uniquely barcoded TCR beta cDNA molecule for every two T cells. Using deep sequencing normalized with unique cDNA molecular identifiers, the study measured how TCR beta repertoire diversity changes with age. Donors were grouped into four age groups: young (average roughly 16 years), middle-aged (39), aged (around 60) and long-lived (82). To avoid experimental bias, donors of different ages were randomly spread across the sequencing lanes. Two additional independent replicas of 1 million unique cDNA reads from the same blood draw were analyzed for two donors (one aged 18 to 30 and one aged 80 or older).

Libraries were prepared through 5' RACE. TCRdb records Illumina HiSeq 2500 as the sequencer. A second PCR of roughly 7 to 11 cycles was performed with a sample-barcoded 5' primer and a J-beta primer mix. A unique molecular identifier was introduced onto each TCR beta cDNA molecule by a template-switch 5' adaptor carrying 12 random nucleotides. Each sample yielded at least 2.5 million CDR3-containing paired-end reads. The Mint cDNA synthesis kit, primed by a TRBC-specific oligonucleotide, was used to synthesize first-strand cDNA from all RNA. All cDNA was treated with uracil-DNA glycosylase and then went through a first 18-cycle PCR with the universal primers M1SS and BC2_uni_R. The original methods were these. For normalization, 1 million high-quality reads were randomly selected from each sample, with every read carrying a distinct molecular identifier. Instead of being binned into consensus sequences, reads with shared molecular identifiers were discarded. CDR3 identification, clonotype clustering and error correction used MiTCR with a Q25 quality threshold and the strictest error-elimination algorithm. Lower-bound total TCR beta diversity was estimated with a nonparametric unseen species model using Euler transformation. The raw public reads went through TCRdb reprocessing: fastp at Q25, MiXCR clone calling, in-frame beta chains kept. Every entry covers one CDR3 protein and lists the most common genes and DNA from its rows. TCRdb, not the authors, supplied the V and J calls. This sample has approximately 1.5 million distinct CDR3 sequences in its table, and roughly 30% of those were observed once. Of the sample, roughly 10% is held by the ten largest clones.

As to this clonotype: The clone's antigen remains unknown. Base qualities are not recorded, but no much larger clone differs from it by a single base.

Study-wide conclusions, independent of this receptor: The CMV infection status of donors was not known, potentially confounding age-related changes in expanded clonotypes. Compared with the aged group, the long-lived group had more naive CD4+ T cells, fewer expanded clones and increased TCR diversity, suggesting age selection. As age increased, observed TCR beta diversity per million T cells dropped in a roughly linear way, and a significant reduction was already evident by age about 40. The percentage of naive T cells measured by flow cytometry correlated strongly with observed TCR beta diversity. Since profiling was done on bulk unsorted PBMCs, naive and antigen-experienced compartments could not be conclusively compared. Estimates of total diversity based on one million sequenced T cells were regarded as lower bounds and as underestimates.

Donors were about 36 systemically healthy Caucasian individuals from Russia aged about 6 to 100 years. Roughly 9.5 milliliters of peripheral blood were drawn from each donor into EDTA-treated Vacutainer tubes. PBMCs were isolated by Ficoll-Paque density-gradient centrifugation, with at least 7 million obtained per sample. Trizol reagent was used to extract total RNA from the PBMCs, yielding at least 5 micrograms per sample. For every donor, an aliquot of PBMCs went through flow cytometry to measure the percentages of naive CD45RAhigh/CD27high T cells. The sample was blood. The sequence came from a woman aged 25 to 45 in good health.

The CDR3 protein sequence reads: CASSIPQDGSGANVLTF. The DNA is TGTGCCAGCAGCATACCACAGGACGGGTCTGGGGCCAACGTCCTGACTTTC. The V and J segments used are TRBV9 and TRBJ2-6; the D region possibly corresponds to TRBD1 (5 bases align). From the germline V gene, CDR1 is SGDLS and CDR2 is YYNGEE. V is clipped by 4 bases and J by 1 base, and the sequence between their germline boundaries is 15 bases long. The CDR3 has 17 amino acids, counting the end cysteine and phenylalanine. The DNA shown is the 51-base CDR3, in frame from base 1.